Here is one TCR beta chain with its context. Its antigen remains unknown. PCR amplification relied on 60 Vbeta primers (plus 13 Jbeta primers). Here immunoSEQ multiplex PCR was the method, and the copy in TCRdb shows in-frame clones only, minus some. The table includes 150,000 to 200,000 clones, 9.5% detected once. The source of the sample is a study of cytomegalovirus exposure and HLA in healthy donors. Whole-study context: Roughly 85 million unique TCRs from HLA-typed donors made up an early data release. The study's findings and limits: Most TCR sequences were rare, but some public TCRs occurred in many donors. The Asian-associated ancestry cluster reportedly had fewer N-insertions than the approximately 630-donor mean in a later analysis. A later look showed TCR association rates differing by HLA locus, highest for DRB1 and lowest for HLA-C.

V lost 4 bases, J lost 3 bases, and 5 bases stayed unmatched. This CDR3 is 15 amino acids long. Per the germline V gene, CDR1 is MNHEY and CDR2 is SVGAGI. Sequencing was carried out using PBMCs. The V and J genes are TRBV6-5 and TRBJ1-4; the match to TRBD1 covers 7 bases. The sequence derives from a woman aged 25-40 years in good health and CMV-seropositive. This CDR3 is CASSSPGTANEKLFF. Written as DNA, the CDR3 is TGTGCCAGCAGTTCTCCCGGGACAGCTAATGAAAAACTGTTTTTT.